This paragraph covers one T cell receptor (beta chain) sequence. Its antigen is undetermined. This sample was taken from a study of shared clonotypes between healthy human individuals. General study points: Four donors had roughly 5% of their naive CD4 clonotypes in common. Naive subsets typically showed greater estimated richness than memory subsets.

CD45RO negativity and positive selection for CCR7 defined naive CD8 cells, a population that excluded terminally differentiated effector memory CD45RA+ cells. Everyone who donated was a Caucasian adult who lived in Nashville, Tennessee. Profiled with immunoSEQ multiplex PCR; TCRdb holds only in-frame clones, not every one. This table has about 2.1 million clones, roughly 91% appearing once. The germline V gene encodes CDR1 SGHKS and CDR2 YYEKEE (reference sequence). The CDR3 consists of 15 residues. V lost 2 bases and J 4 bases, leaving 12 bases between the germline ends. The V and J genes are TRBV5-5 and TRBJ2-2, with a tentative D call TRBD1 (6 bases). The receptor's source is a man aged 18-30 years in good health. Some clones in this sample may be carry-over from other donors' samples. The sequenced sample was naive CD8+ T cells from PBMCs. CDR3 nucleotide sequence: TGTGCCAGCAGCTTCTGGACAGACCTCACCGGGGAGCTGTTTTTT. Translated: CASSFWTDLTGELFF. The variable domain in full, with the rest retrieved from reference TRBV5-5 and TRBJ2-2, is DAGVTQSPTHLIKTRGQQVTLRCSPISGHKSVSWYQQVLGQGPQFIFQYYEKEERGRGNFPDRFSARQFPNYSSELNVNALLLGDSALYLCASSFWTDLTGELFFGEGSRLTVL.